Listed here are 19 T cell receptor beta chains from one sample, sequenced in a study of blood T cell repertoires in COVID-19 (TCRdb year 2020). Libraries were prepared through the immunoSEQ multiplex PCR assay. Here the immuneACCESS table is served through TCRdb, limited to in-frame sequences with V and J called. Missing clones are a known gap in these copies; in checked studies unresolved V genes cover under half, and the rest lacks a known reason. In this sample the table shows 40,000 to 55,000 clones, approximately 90% of which occur a single time. Around 0.34% of the sample belongs to the ten largest clones. The specimen sequenced was peripheral blood. All receptors come from a man aged 50 to 60 with COVID-19, enrolled during active disease.

The rearrangement links TRBV5-1 to TRBJ2-3; no clear D. The germline V gene encodes CDR1 SGHRS and CDR2 YFSETQ. Trimming pared 1 base from V and 0 bases from J, leaving 9 bases between. The CDR3 extends over 15 amino acids. The CDR3 region is CASSLISSSTDTQYF. Written as DNA, the CDR3 is TGCGCCAGCAGCTTGATTTCTTCTAGCACAGATACGCAGTATTTT. The whole variable domain, filled in from reference TRBV5-1 and TRBJ2-3, reads KAGVTQTPRYLIKTRGQQVTLSCSPISGHRSVSWYQQTPGQGLQFLFEYFSETQRNKGNFPGRFSGRQFSNSRSEMNVSTLELGDSALYLCASSLISSSTDTQYFGPGTRLTVL.

The chain links TRBV4-3 to TRBJ2-7; 8 nucleotides line up with TRBD1. Trimming took 1 base from V and 4 from J; bases not matched to a gene: 6. Germline CDR1 is LGHNA and CDR2 is YSLEER. This CDR3 region has 15 residues. CDR3 region: CASSQGQGIGYEQYF. CDR3 in DNA: TGCGCCAGCAGCCAAGGACAGGGGATAGGGTACGAGCAGTACTTC.

The chain carries TRBV2 and TRBJ1-5, with a weak D call TRBD1 (5 bases). Germline values: CDR1 SNHLY, CDR2 FYNNEI. With 7 bases removed from V and 3 bases from J, the gap between germline ends came to 16 bases. This CDR3 has 15 amino acids. The CDR3 region is CASKGGASFNQPQHF. Here the CDR3 DNA reads TGTGCCAGCAAAGGAGGGGCCTCTTTCAATCAGCCCCAGCATTTT.

The V gene is TRBV6-5, the J gene TRBJ1-1; D is undetermined. The length of the CDR3 is 13 residues. Germline V CDR1 and CDR2: MNHEY, SVGAGI. The V and J ends lost 2 bases and 1 base respectively, with 5 bases between them. The CDR3 nucleotides are TGTGCCAGCAGTTACGCCGGGAACACTGAAGCTTTCTTT. Translated, it gives CASSYAGNTEAFF.

The chain is built from TRBV2 and TRBJ2-7; D is ambiguous. With 4 bases removed from V and 1 base from J, the gap between germline ends came to 17 bases. This CDR3 is built from 16 residues. CDR1 and CDR2 from the germline V gene are SNHLY and FYNNEI. Written as DNA, the CDR3 is TGTGCCAGCAGTGGACTCCCCGAGCGCCGTTCCTACGAGCAGTACTTC. Residues: CASSGLPERRSYEQYF.

V gene TRBV7-6 combines with J gene TRBJ2-3; TRBD2 matches at 13 bases. V was pared by 1 base and J by 4 bases, with 2 bases of the junction left unmatched. The CDR3 spans 16 residues. CDR1 is SGHVS, CDR2 FNYEAQ, per germline. The CDR3 spells CASSLVTSGRADTQYF. The CDR3 DNA is TGTGCCAGCAGCTTAGTTACTAGCGGGAGGGCAGATACGCAGTATTTT.

The chain employs TRBV7-2 and TRBJ2-3; a possible D gene is TRBD1 (6 bases). The CDR3 runs 16 residues. Germline V gives CDR1 SGHTA, CDR2 FQGNSA. V lost 0 bases, J lost 0 bases, and 10 bases lay in between. CDR3 residues: CASSLAGTTSTDTQYF. CDR3 nucleotide sequence: TGTGCCAGCAGCTTAGCCGGGACAACTAGCACAGATACGCAGTATTTT. The variable domain in full, completed from reference TRBV7-2 and TRBJ2-3, reads GAGVSQSPSNKVTEKGKDVELRCDPISGHTALYWYRQSLGQGLEFLIYFQGNSAPDKSGLPSDRFSAERTGGSVSTLTIQRTQQEDSAVYLCASSLAGTTSTDTQYFGPGTRLTVL.

V usage is TRBV5-1 and J usage is TRBJ1-3; possibly TRBD1 for D (6 bases). CDR1 and CDR2 (germline): SGHRS, YFSETQ. The CDR3 length is 14 residues. The V and J ends lost 4 bases and 4 bases respectively, with 12 bases between them. This CDR3 reads CASSVGTPGNTIYF. The CDR3 coding sequence is TGCGCCAGCAGCGTCGGGACACCCGGAAACACCATATATTTT.

The rearrangement uses TRBV29-1 and TRBJ2-5; 14 bases are shared with TRBD2. The CDR3 has 14 amino acids. Germline V gene lookup returns CDR1 SQVTM and CDR2 ANQGSEA. V lost 8 bases to trimming and J lost 4 bases; unmatched junction nucleotides: 6. CDR3 sequence (DNA): TGCAGCCTCGGGACTAGCGGGAGTAGAGAGACCCAGTACTTC. It codes for CSLGTSGSRETQYF.

The V gene is TRBV28, the J gene TRBJ2-5; TRBD2 aligns across 12 bases. The CDR3 is 18 residues long. J lost 3 bases, V lost 5 bases, and 13 bases had no gene match. The germline V gene encodes CDR1 MDHEN and CDR2 SYDVKM. The CDR3 protein is CASSPPPPSGRVEETQYF. Here the CDR3 DNA reads TGTGCCAGCAGTCCACCACCTCCTAGCGGGAGGGTTGAAGAGACCCAGTACTTC. Full variable domain (missing parts from reference TRBV28 and TRBJ2-5): DVKVTQSSRYLVKRTGEKVFLECVQDMDHENMFWYRQDPGLGLRLIYFSYDVKMKEKGDIPEGYSVSREKKERFSLILESASTNQTSMYLCASSPPPPSGRVEETQYFGPGTRLLVL.

The J gene is TRBJ2-1, the V gene TRBV7-8; 11 bases match TRBD2. CDR3 size: 18 residues. The V gene end was trimmed by 3 bases and the J gene end by 7 bases; junction bases not matched to a gene: 14. Per the germline V gene, CDR1 is SGHVS and CDR2 is FQNEAQ. CDR3 DNA: TGTGCCAGCAGCTTGAGGCGGGTACTAGCGGGAGAGCGTAATGAGCAGTTCTTC. Translating gives CASSLRRVLAGERNEQFF.

This chain uses TRBV4-1 with TRBJ1-1; 7 positions agree with TRBD1. The junction had 6 bases not matched to a gene; V was cut back by 6 bases and J by 2 bases. This CDR3 is built from 14 residues. Germline CDR1 MGHRA, CDR2 YSYEKL. In nucleotides, the CDR3 is TGCGCCAGCAGAAAGACAGGGCTTAACACTGAAGCTTTCTTT. Amino acid sequence: CASRKTGLNTEAFF.

V is TRBV12-5 and J is TRBJ1-5; no clear D gene. Trimming shortened V by 6 bases and J by 7 bases, and 16 bases separated the two germline ends. There are 14 residues in the CDR3. Germline V gives CDR1 LGHNT, CDR2 FRNRAP. Here the CDR3 reads CASGTQRDRQPQHF. The CDR3 coding sequence is TGTGCTAGTGGGACCCAACGGGATCGACAGCCCCAGCATTTT.

V is TRBV5-5 and J is TRBJ2-7; D unclear. The V gene lost 4 bases and the J gene lost 7 bases, with 9 bases spanning the gap. Germline V gene data show CDR1 as SGHKS and CDR2 as YYEKEE (reference sequence). This CDR3 region has 11 residues. CDR3 DNA: TGTGCCAGCAGCCCCTACCTGGAGCAGTACTTC. Encoded protein: CASSPYLEQYF.

The chain combines TRBV5-6 with TRBJ2-7; 7 bases are shared with TRBD2. Germline CDR1 SGHDT, CDR2 YYEEEE. This CDR3 is built from 14 residues. V lost 4 bases, J lost 6 bases, and 10 bases stayed unmatched. The chain's CDR3 is CASSLGGGPAEQYF. CDR3 sequence (DNA): TGTGCCAGCAGCCTCGGGGGAGGGCCTGCCGAGCAGTACTTC.

In this sample, this clone turned up a few times. The chain carries TRBV19 and TRBJ1-6; D unclear. The germline V gene encodes CDR1 LNHDA and CDR2 SQIVND (reference sequence). The V gene lost 11 bases and the J gene lost 3 bases, with 11 bases spanning the gap. The CDR3 contains 13 residues. This CDR3 reads CASNQFYNSPLHF. The DNA for the CDR3 is TGTGCCTCGAACCAGTTCTATAATTCACCCCTCCACTTT.

The chain combines TRBV29-1 with TRBJ2-3; D unclear. This CDR3 is built from 15 residues. V dropped 7 bases and J dropped 4 bases, with 21 bases sitting between them. CDR1 is SQVTM, CDR2 ANQGSEA, per germline. CDR3 in amino acids: CSAIPLVRYADTQYF. CDR3 in DNA: TGCAGCGCCATACCCCTAGTCCGATATGCAGATACGCAGTATTTT.

The J gene is TRBJ1-6, the V gene TRBV5-8; TRBD1 matches 9 bases. The CDR3 loop spans 16 amino acids. V was pared by 0 bases and J by 8 bases, with 6 bases of the junction left unmatched. Germline CDR1 SGHTS, CDR2 YDEGEE. The CDR3 DNA reads TGTGCCAGCAGCTTGGCTCTCACAGGGGGCTATTCACCCCTCCACTTT. The encoded protein is CASSLALTGGYSPLHF.

The gene calls are TRBV7-9 and TRBJ2-7, with D maybe TRBD1 (6 bases). Germline-derived CDR1 and CDR2 are SEHNR and FQNEAQ (reference sequence). The ends were cut back, 10 bases at V and 5 bases at J, with 18 bases in the middle. The CDR3 covers 13 residues. The CDR3 spells CATKPGHTDEQYF. CDR3 nucleotide sequence: TGTGCCACCAAACCGGGACATACGGACGAGCAGTACTTC.